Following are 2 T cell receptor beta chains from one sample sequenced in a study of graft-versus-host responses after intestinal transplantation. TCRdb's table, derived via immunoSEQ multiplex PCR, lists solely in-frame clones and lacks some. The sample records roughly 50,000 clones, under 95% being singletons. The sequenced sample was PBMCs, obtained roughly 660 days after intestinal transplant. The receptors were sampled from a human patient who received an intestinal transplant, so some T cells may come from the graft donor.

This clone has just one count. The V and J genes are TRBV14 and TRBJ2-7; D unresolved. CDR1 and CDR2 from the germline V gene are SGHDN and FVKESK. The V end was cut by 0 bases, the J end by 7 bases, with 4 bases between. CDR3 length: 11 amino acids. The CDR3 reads CASSQEEEQYF. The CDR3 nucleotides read TGTGCCAGCAGCCAAGAGGAGGAGCAGTACTTC.

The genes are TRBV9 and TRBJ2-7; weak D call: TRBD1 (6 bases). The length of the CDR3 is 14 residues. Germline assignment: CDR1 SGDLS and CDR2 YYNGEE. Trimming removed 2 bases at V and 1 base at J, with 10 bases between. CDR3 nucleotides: TGTGCCAGCAGCGTTACAGGGAGTTCCTACGAGCAGTACTTC. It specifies CASSVTGSSYEQYF.